These 3 T cell receptor beta chains share one sample of origin, sequenced in a study of cytomegalovirus exposure and HLA in healthy donors. The PCR was carried out with 60 Vbeta primers and 13 Jbeta primers. Profiled with immunoSEQ multiplex PCR; TCRdb holds only in-frame clones, not every one. Of roughly 220,000 clones in the sample, approximately 79% were seen once. The specimen sequenced was PBMCs. These receptors all stem from a man aged 50 to 60 in good health and CMV-seronegative.

The chain has TRBV5-4 and TRBJ1-3; D perhaps matches TRBD1 (5 bases). Germline CDR1 is SGHNT and CDR2 is YYREEE (reference sequence). The CDR3 is 15 residues long. V lost 4 bases to trimming and J lost 0 bases, with 11 bases between them. The CDR3 nucleotides are TGTGCCAGCAGCGCAGGGTCCAGCTCTGGAAACACCATATATTTT. As protein: CASSAGSSSGNTIYF. Supplemented by reference TRBV5-4 and TRBJ1-3, the full variable domain reads ETGVTQSPTHLIKTRGQQVTLRCSSQSGHNTVSWYQQALGQGPQFIFQYYREEENGRGNFPPRFSGLQFPNYSSELNVNALELDDSALYLCASSAGSSSGNTIYFGEGSWLTVV.

This clone has a single count. This chain connects TRBV11-2 to TRBJ2-7; a weak D match, TRBD1 (6 bases). The CDR3 has 17 residues. CDR1 is SGHAT, CDR2 FQNNGV, per germline. V lost 5 bases, J lost 4 bases, and 24 bases lay in between. The CDR3 sequence is CASSPPTGRPPLYEQYF. DNA for the CDR3: TGTGCCAGCAGCCCTCCTACAGGGAGACCCCCACTTTACGAGCAGTACTTC. Full variable domain (rest looked up from reference TRBV11-2 and TRBJ2-7): EAGVAQSPRYKIIEKRQSVAFWCNPISGHATLYWYQQILGQGPKLLIQFQNNGVVDDSQLPKDRFSAERLKGVDSTLKIQPAKLEDSAVYLCASSPPTGRPPLYEQYFGPGTRLTVT.

V is TRBV28 and J is TRBJ2-3; 11 bases line up with TRBD1. CDR3 length equals 16 residues. J was trimmed by 5 bases and V by 1 base; bases with no gene match: 5. Germline values: CDR1 MDHEN, CDR2 SYDVKM. CDR3 sequence reads: CASSLSGQGEGDTQYF. The CDR3, as DNA: TGTGCCAGCAGTTTATCGGGACAGGGGGAAGGAGATACGCAGTATTTT.